Each of the 24 T cell receptor beta chains below was sequenced from the same sample in a study of PD-1 blockade in classical Hodgkin lymphoma. Clones were sequenced by immunoSEQ multiplex PCR, and TCRdb holds only the in-frame ones, with some missing. The sample holds under 30,000 clones, less than 80% seen once. Patients all relapsed after autologous stem cell transplantation, and there was variation in brentuximab vedotin exposure. The sample here was peripheral blood mononuclear cells (PBMCs), taken before the second cycle of nivolumab. Every receptor here comes from a human donor with classical Hodgkin lymphoma.

The chain carries TRBV7-9 and TRBJ2-1; maybe TRBD2 (5 bases). The CDR3 is 14 residues long. Germline assignment: CDR1 SEHNR and CDR2 FQNEAQ (reference sequence). The V end lost 5 bases, the J end lost 3 bases, and 11 bases lay between the germline ends. CDR3 residues: CASSTQGSYNEQFF. CDR3 DNA: TGTGCCAGCAGCACCCAAGGGAGCTACAATGAGCAGTTCTTC.

This clone was picked up a small number of times. J is TRBJ1-5 and V is TRBV10-3; D remains unclear. The germline gives CDR1 ENHRY, CDR2 SYGVKD. The CDR3 has 18 residues. V was clipped by 3 bases and J by 0 bases, with 18 bases between them. CDR3 sequence: CAISERATDYYSNQPQHF. CDR3 DNA: TGTGCCATCAGTGAACGAGCGACGGACTACTATAGCAATCAGCCCCAGCATTTT.

The sample holds one count of this clone. V gene TRBV9 combines with J gene TRBJ1-1, with D unclear. V was shortened by 0 bases and J by 0 bases, with 9 bases between the two germline ends. The CDR3 totals 15 residues. Germline CDR1 SGDLS, CDR2 YYNGEE. CDR3 nucleotides: TGTGCCAGCAGCGTAGCCGAAGGCATGAACACTGAAGCTTTCTTT. It is translated as CASSVAEGMNTEAFF.

The V and J genes are TRBV4-2 and TRBJ1-5; D is unresolved. V was shortened by 5 bases and J by 5 bases, with 10 bases between the two germline ends. CDR3 size: 13 residues. CDR1 and CDR2 (germline): LGHNA, YNFKEQ. This CDR3 is CASSTHPHQPQHF. The DNA of the CDR3 is TGTGCCAGCAGCACCCATCCCCATCAGCCCCAGCATTTT.

The count of this clone is one. The chain has TRBV6-5 and TRBJ1-1; D is ambiguous. Germline V CDR1 and CDR2: MNHEY, SVGAGI. This CDR3 spans 14 amino acids. Trimming took 6 bases from V and 0 from J, leaving 11 bases between them. CDR3 nucleotide sequence: TGTGCCAGCAGCCTACTTTGGGTGAACACTGAAGCTTTCTTT. This sequence encodes CASSLLWVNTEAFF.

The chain has TRBV11-2 and TRBJ2-7; unclear D gene. Germline CDR1 reads SGHAT; CDR2 reads FQNNGV. Trimming pared 2 bases from V and 2 bases from J, leaving 1 base between. The CDR3 sequence is 11 residues long. In nucleotides, the CDR3 is TGTGCCAGCAGCTTACCCTACGAGCAGTACTTC. As protein: CASSLPYEQYF.

This clone was counted a single time. The gene calls are TRBV19 and TRBJ1-6, with a tentative D call TRBD1 (6 bases). Germline lookup yields CDR1 LNHDA and CDR2 SQIVND (reference sequence). This CDR3 spans 13 amino acids. Trimming removed 9 bases at V and 7 bases at J, with 13 bases between. The CDR3 loop is CASKGGANSPLHF. The DNA for the CDR3 is TGTGCCAGCAAAGGGGGGGCCAATTCACCCCTCCACTTT.

The chain has TRBV13 and TRBJ2-1; no reliable D call. Trimming stripped 3 bases from V and 5 bases from J, with 5 bases between. CDR3 length equals 12 residues. Germline V gene data show CDR1 as PRHDT and CDR2 as FYEKMQ (reference sequence). The CDR3 loop reads CASSFGDNEQFF. Here the CDR3 DNA reads TGTGCCAGCAGCTTTGGGGACAATGAGCAGTTCTTC.

This clone was detected only once. The chain has TRBV7-8 and TRBJ2-1; 15 bases fit TRBD2. V lost 2 bases to trimming and J lost 7 bases; unmatched junction nucleotides: 9. This CDR3 is built from 18 residues. The germline CDR1 and CDR2 sequences are SGHVS and FQNEAQ. This chain's CDR3 is CASSLRSWTSGGANEQFF. The DNA for the CDR3 is TGTGCCAGCAGCTTACGGAGTTGGACTAGCGGGGGGGCGAATGAGCAGTTCTTC.

The chain is built from TRBV19 and TRBJ1-2, with no clear D. The CDR3 contains 14 residues. Trimming stripped 3 bases from V and 4 bases from J, with 12 bases between. The germline gives CDR1 LNHDA, CDR2 SQIVND (reference sequence). The DNA for the CDR3 is TGTGCCAGTAGTATGAGAGGTTCTACCTATGGCTACACCTTC. This encodes CASSMRGSTYGYTF.

CDR3 protein: CASRKTGDEQFF. CDR3 coding DNA: TGTGCCAGCAGGAAAACAGGGGATGAGCAGTTCTTC. J is TRBJ2-1 and V is TRBV7-9, with 7 bases aligning to TRBD1. CDR3 size: 12 residues. Germline CDR1 and CDR2: SEHNR and FQNEAQ (reference sequence). The V gene end was trimmed by 6 bases and the J gene end by 8 bases; junction bases not matched to a gene: 4.

The gene calls are TRBV11-2 and TRBJ2-5, with D perhaps matching TRBD2 (8 bases). CDR1 and CDR2 from the germline V gene are SGHAT and FQNNGV. The CDR3 has 17 residues. The germline V and J ends were trimmed by 7 bases and 2 bases, with 23 bases remaining between them. The CDR3 coding sequence is TGTGCCAGCACCCCACCCGGGGGGGGGACAGATCAAGAGACCCAGTACTTC. Protein product: CASTPPGGGTDQETQYF.

This clone counts as medium-sized. The V gene is TRBV30, the J gene TRBJ2-5; 7 bases fit TRBD1. The germline V gene has CDR1 GTSNPN and CDR2 SVGIG (reference sequence). There are 15 residues in the CDR3. With 1 base clipped from V and 2 bases from J, the junction kept 7 bases outside the gene matches. As DNA, the CDR3 is TGTGCCTGGAGTGACCGGGACAGTAGTCAAGAGACCCAGTACTTC. This gives the protein CAWSDRDSSQETQYF.

The gene calls are TRBV27 and TRBJ2-1; TRBD2 matches 7 bases. CDR3 length: 15 amino acids. With V trimmed by 6 bases and J by 3 bases, 8 bases remained unmatched. The germline V gene has CDR1 MNHEY and CDR2 SMNVEV (reference sequence). The DNA of the CDR3 is TGTGCCAGCAGCCGGGAGCGGGGTAGCTACAATGAGCAGTTCTTC. Translated: CASSRERGSYNEQFF.

V is TRBV7-2 and J is TRBJ2-5; 9 nucleotides align to TRBD1. This CDR3 is built from 14 residues. After removal of 5 bases from V and 3 bases from J, the junction contained 4 bases not matched to a gene. Germline V gives CDR1 SGHTA, CDR2 FQGNSA. Written as DNA, the CDR3 is TGTGCCAGCAGCAAACGGGACAGGGAAGAGACCCAGTACTTC. It translates to CASSKRDREETQYF. The full variable domain, completed using reference TRBV7-2 and TRBJ2-5, is GAGVSQSPSNKVTEKGKDVELRCDPISGHTALYWYRQSLGQGLEFLIYFQGNSAPDKSGLPSDRFSAERTGGSVSTLTIQRTQQEDSAVYLCASSKRDREETQYFGPGTRLLVL.

The chain combines TRBV6-5 with TRBJ2-7; D gene ambiguous. CDR3 length equals 12 residues. Trimming cost V 4 bases and J 6 bases, with 10 bases left between them. Germline lookup yields CDR1 MNHEY and CDR2 SVGAGI. The CDR3: CASSSTWVEQYF. Written as DNA, the CDR3 is TGTGCCAGCAGTTCCACCTGGGTCGAGCAGTACTTC.

The gene calls are TRBV5-6 and TRBJ2-7, with a tentative D call TRBD2 (5 bases). The CDR3 contains 12 residues. V was trimmed by 5 bases and J by 7 bases, leaving 13 bases between them. Germline V gene data show CDR1 as SGHDT and CDR2 as YYEEEE. The CDR3 nucleotides read TGTGCCAGCAGTTCCGGGGTACGGGAGCAGTACTTC. This sequence encodes CASSSGVREQYF.

The chain uses TRBV27 and TRBJ1-6; TRBD1 aligns across 11 bases. CDR1 and CDR2 from the germline V gene are MNHEY and SMNVEV (reference sequence). The trim removed 6 bases at V and 10 bases at J, leaving 5 bases unmatched. CDR3 length: 14 amino acids. In nucleotides, the CDR3 is TGTGCCAGCAGCTCCGGGACAGGGGGATCACCCCTCCACTTT. Translated, it gives CASSSGTGGSPLHF.

The chain couples TRBV10-3 to TRBJ2-1; 7 positions agree with TRBD1. CDR3 length: 13 amino acids. V trimming: 4 bases; J trimming: 14 bases; junction bases outside the gene matches: 11. Germline-derived CDR1 and CDR2 are ENHRY and SYGVKD. The CDR3 is CAISGETGQREFF. In nucleotides, the CDR3 is TGTGCCATCAGTGGAGAGACAGGGCAGAGGGAGTTCTTC.

The V and J genes are TRBV4-3 and TRBJ1-6; D remains ambiguous. Germline values: CDR1 LGHNA, CDR2 YSLEER. The CDR3 runs 17 residues. Trimming shortened V by 0 bases and J by 5 bases, and 14 bases separated the two germline ends. The CDR3 nucleotides read TGCGCCAGCAGCCAAGATCTGGTGGCAGCCAATAATTCACCCCTCCACTTT. This encodes CASSQDLVAANNSPLHF.

The V gene is TRBV29-1, the J gene TRBJ1-5, with a weak D call TRBD1 (5 bases). The CDR3 sequence is 12 residues long. CDR1 is SQVTM and CDR2 is ANQGSEA in the germline V gene. Between the trimmed V and J ends, which lost 0 bases and 5 bases, there was a span of 5 bases. This CDR3 is CSVEEGDQPQHF. Written as DNA, the CDR3 is TGCAGCGTTGAAGAAGGGGATCAGCCCCAGCATTTT.

The DNA of the CDR3 is TGTGCCTGGAAATTCCGCGGGGGATACAATGAGCAGTTCTTC. It encodes CAWKFRGGYNEQFF. This rearrangement joins TRBV30 to TRBJ2-1, with 7 positions matching TRBD2. Germline lookup yields CDR1 GTSNPN and CDR2 SVGIG (reference sequence). J was trimmed by 4 bases and V by 4 bases; bases with no gene match: 7. CDR3 length equals 14 residues.

The V gene is TRBV30, the J gene TRBJ1-5; D is unclear. With 0 bases removed from V and 2 bases from J, the gap between germline ends came to 14 bases. Germline V lookup: CDR1 GTSNPN, CDR2 SVGIG (reference sequence). The CDR3 length is 16 residues. In DNA, the CDR3 is TGTGCCTGGAGTGTGGGTTCCTCATATGGCAATCAGCCCCAGCATTTT. Protein: CAWSVGSSYGNQPQHF.

This clone was seen only once. The CDR3 is CSVEELRGTDTQYF. As DNA, the CDR3 is TGCAGCGTTGAAGAGCTGCGGGGGACAGATACGCAGTATTTT. V usage is TRBV29-1 and J usage is TRBJ2-3; 7 nucleotides align to TRBD2. The V gene end was trimmed by 0 bases and the J gene end by 3 bases; junction bases not matched to a gene: 3. CDR1 SQVTM and CDR2 ANQGSEA come from the germline V gene. The CDR3 covers 14 residues.